This T cell receptor (beta chain) comes out of a study of response to subunit inactivated influenza vaccine. V lost 2 bases and J lost 4, with 9 bases in between. The CDR3 is 13 residues long. Germline V gene sequence: CDR1 MNHNS, CDR2 SASEGT. Via MiXCR, TCRdb re-called the RT-PCR reads, giving one row per CDR3 protein. The sample consists of under 550,000 distinct CDR3 sequences, 6% to 9% of them appearing once. This clonotype was detected a few times. The chain recombines TRBV6-1 with TRBJ2-7; D ambiguous. The clonotype originates from a man aged 45 to 70 who received an inactivated influenza vaccine. The sequencing used PBMCs from blood, collected about 23 months after vaccination. This chain's CDR3 is CASSEQGNYEQYF. The CDR3 nucleotides are TGTGCCAGCAGTGAACAAGGGAATTACGAGCAGTACTTC.